A single sample gave rise to the 19 T cell receptor beta chains below, sequenced in a study of cytomegalovirus exposure and HLA in healthy donors. PCR primers comprised 60 Vbeta and 13 Jbeta primers. TCRdb's table, derived via immunoSEQ multiplex PCR, lists solely in-frame clones and lacks some. The table records around 230,000 clones, around four fifths of them present only once. The sequencing input was PBMCs. Receptors originate from a boy between 10 and 17 years old in good health and CMV-seronegative.

This chain joins TRBV10-1 and TRBJ1-5; 8 positions agree with TRBD1. This CDR3 has 15 residues. The V segment lost 2 bases and the J segment 6 bases; nucleotides outside the gene matches: 6. Germline loops: CDR1 WNHNN, CDR2 SYGVQD (reference sequence). CDR3 in amino acids: CASSEGQGDRQPQHF. DNA of the CDR3: TGCGCCAGCAGTGAGGGACAGGGAGATCGTCAGCCCCAGCATTTT.

Here the CDR3 reads CASSEGLLTDTQYF. As DNA, the CDR3 is TGCGCCAGCAGTGAGGGCCTTCTCACAGATACGCAGTATTTT. This rearrangement joins TRBV10-1 to TRBJ2-3; D is unclear. Germline V gene lookup returns CDR1 WNHNN and CDR2 SYGVQD (reference sequence). There are 14 residues in the CDR3. V lost 2 bases, J lost 2 bases, and 8 bases lay in between.

The V call is TRBV11-2, the J call TRBJ2-7; maybe TRBD2 (6 bases). CDR1 SGHAT and CDR2 FQNNGV come from the germline V gene. This CDR3 has 13 residues. Trimming cost V 6 bases and J 4 bases, with 13 bases left between them. The CDR3 region is CASSFRGKYEQYF. The DNA for the CDR3 is TGTGCCAGCAGTTTTCGGGGGAAGTACGAGCAGTACTTC.

The gene calls are TRBV13 and TRBJ2-3; TRBD2 matches at 13 bases. The CDR3 runs to 16 residues. Trimming removed 4 bases from V and 2 bases from J; junction bases left unmatched: 3. CDR1 and CDR2 from the germline V gene are PRHDT and FYEKMQ (reference sequence). In DNA form, the CDR3 reads TGTGCCAGCAGCTGGGGGACTAGCGGGAACACAGATACGCAGTATTTT. Translation: CASSWGTSGNTDTQYF. Based on the CDR3 plus reference TRBV13 and TRBJ2-3, the full variable domain is AAGVIQSPRHLIKEKRETATLKCYPIPRHDTVYWYQQGPGQDPQFLISFYEKMQSDKGSIPDRFSAQQFSDYHSELNMSSLELGDSALYFCASSWGTSGNTDTQYFGPGTRLTVL.

The genes are TRBV12-5 and TRBJ2-1; TRBD2 aligns across 11 bases. Per germline, CDR1 LGHNT and CDR2 FRNRAP. This CDR3 comprises 17 residues. V lost 1 base, J lost 4 bases, and 6 bases stayed unmatched. The chain's CDR3 is CASGLAPRLAGYNEQFF. Written as DNA, the CDR3 is TGTGCTAGTGGTTTGGCCCCAAGACTAGCGGGGTACAATGAGCAGTTCTTC.

The J gene is TRBJ1-1, the V gene TRBV7-8, with a possible D match to TRBD1 (5 bases). This CDR3 comprises 18 residues. V gave up 7 bases and J gave up 0 bases, with 24 bases separating them. Germline-derived CDR1 and CDR2 are SGHVS and FQNEAQ. CDR3 DNA sequence: TGTGCCAGCAACCCCCGGGGTGGGGGGGTTCGCATGAACACTGAAGCTTTCTTT. This sequence encodes CASNPRGGGVRMNTEAFF.

Turning to this clone: Germline and junction disagree at one end, which may indicate a read error. The chain recombines TRBV7-8 with TRBJ2-2; TRBD2 is a possible D gene (6 bases). The V gene's germline CDR1 is SGHVS and CDR2 FQNEAQ. There are 14 residues in the CDR3. The CDR3 here is CASNDWGNTGGLFF. CDR3 nucleotides: TGTGCCAGCAACGACTGGGGGAACACCGGGGGGCTGTTTTTT.

V and J are TRBV18 and TRBJ1-3, with unresolved D. V was trimmed by 2 bases and J by 0 bases, leaving 8 bases between them. Germline CDR1 KGHSH, CDR2 LQKENI. The CDR3 covers 15 residues. The CDR3 protein is CASSPGGSSGNTIYF. Here the CDR3 DNA reads TGTGCCAGCTCACCAGGCGGGAGCTCTGGAAACACCATATATTTT.

Only one count was recorded for this clone. This chain joins TRBV7-2 and TRBJ1-2; D call uncertain. The V end lost 8 bases, the J end lost 1 base, and 11 bases lay between the germline ends. Germline lookup yields CDR1 SGHTA and CDR2 FQGNSA. CDR3 size: 13 residues. The CDR3 protein is CASSRDNNYGYTF. The CDR3 nucleotides read TGTGCCAGCTCTCGCGACAATAACTATGGCTACACCTTC.

V is TRBV11-2 and J is TRBJ1-6; D gene uncertain. The germline V gene has CDR1 SGHAT and CDR2 FQNNGV. The CDR3 runs 14 residues. The germline V and J ends were trimmed by 1 base and 10 bases, with 11 bases remaining between them. CDR3 sequence reads: CASSLVQIISPLHF. The CDR3 DNA sequence: TGTGCCAGCAGCTTAGTACAGATCATATCACCCCTCCACTTT.

The chain joins TRBV19 to TRBJ2-5, with D perhaps TRBD2 (5 bases). Germline V CDR1 and CDR2: LNHDA, SQIVND (reference sequence). The CDR3 spans 13 residues. Trimming cost V 3 bases and J 3 bases, with 8 bases left between them. CDR3 protein: CASSIDGEETQYF. For the CDR3, the DNA is TGTGCCAGTAGTATTGACGGGGAAGAGACCCAGTACTTC.

V is TRBV29-1 and J is TRBJ2-7, with D perhaps matching TRBD2 (6 bases). The ends were cut back, 4 bases at V and 6 bases at J, with 10 bases in the middle. This CDR3 has 11 amino acids. Per the germline V gene, CDR1 is SQVTM and CDR2 is ANQGSEA. This CDR3 is CSVVWGGEQYF. The CDR3 DNA sequence: TGCAGCGTTGTCTGGGGAGGCGAGCAGTACTTC.

The V call is TRBV19, the J call TRBJ2-3; 8 bases line up with TRBD1. Germline values: CDR1 LNHDA, CDR2 SQIVND (reference sequence). The CDR3 consists of 15 residues. V lost 3 bases and J lost 2; bases outside the gene matches: 4. The CDR3 DNA sequence: TGTGCCAGTAGTATGACAGGGGCATTCACAGATACGCAGTATTTT. Protein: CASSMTGAFTDTQYF.

This chain uses TRBV29-1 with TRBJ2-5; D is uncertain. V lost 4 bases and J lost 5, with 8 bases in between. Germline values: CDR1 SQVTM, CDR2 ANQGSEA. CDR3 length equals 11 residues. CDR3 residues: CSVAPRETQYF. The CDR3 region has the DNA TGCAGCGTTGCCCCTAGGGAGACCCAGTACTTC.

This clone has only one observation. The chain carries TRBV5-4 and TRBJ2-3; D gene unclear. The CDR3 sequence is 14 residues long. Per the germline V gene, CDR1 is SGHNT and CDR2 is YYREEE (reference sequence). V lost 2 bases and J 2 bases, leaving 9 bases between the germline ends. CDR3 sequence: CASSFSLITDTQYF. CDR3 in DNA: TGTGCCAGCAGCTTTAGCTTGATCACAGATACGCAGTATTTT.

V and J are TRBV7-6 and TRBJ1-1; D is ambiguous. Germline CDR1 SGHVS, CDR2 FNYEAQ. Trimming shortened V by 5 bases and J by 2 bases, and 12 bases separated the two germline ends. The CDR3 extends over 14 amino acids. The CDR3 sequence: CASSDKRGNTEAFF. The CDR3 DNA follows: TGTGCCAGCAGCGACAAACGGGGAAACACTGAAGCTTTCTTT.

The chain couples TRBV21-1 to TRBJ2-1; the DNA was not compared with TRBD2, the D call given in the table. TRBV21-1 is a recognized pseudogene. This CDR3 comprises 15 residues. The CDR3 bases are TGTGCCAGCAGCAAACCTCTAGCGGGATTAAATGAGCAGTTCTTC. Its protein is CASSKPLAGLNEQFF.

The rearrangement joins TRBV30 to TRBJ2-1; 7 nucleotides line up with TRBD2. V shed 2 bases, J shed 9 bases, and the junction held 10 bases outside the gene matches. The CDR3 runs 14 residues. CDR1 and CDR2 (germline): GTSNPN, SVGIG (reference sequence). The CDR3 region is CAWSRGVSTGEQFF. The CDR3 bases are TGTGCCTGGAGTCGGGGGGTTAGTACGGGTGAGCAGTTCTTC. Full variable domain (outside the CDR3, taken from reference TRBV30 and TRBJ2-1): SQTIHQWPATLVQPVGSPLSLECTVEGTSNPNLYWYRQAAGRGLQLLFYSVGIGQISSEVPQNLSASRPQDRQFILSSKKLLLSDSGFYLCAWSRGVSTGEQFFGPGTRLTVL.

The sample holds a few counts of this clone. The V and J genes are TRBV6-5 and TRBJ1-2; weak D call: TRBD1 (5 bases). The CDR3 runs 15 residues. Trimming left V 0 bases short and J 4 bases short, with 12 bases between. CDR1 MNHEY and CDR2 SVGAGI come from the germline V gene. The CDR3 nucleotides read TGTGCCAGCAGTTACTCGGGGGGTAGCGGCTATGGCTACACCTTC. Translation gives CASSYSGGSGYGYTF.